The 26 T cell receptor beta chains below come from one sample, sequenced in a study of shared clonotypes between healthy human individuals. Repertoires were generated with immunoSEQ multiplex PCR, while TCRdb's copy carries only in-frame clones and drops some. The sample gives around 980,000 clones, roughly 74% of which show up once; roughly 0.65% is in the top ten. The sample taken for sequencing was memory CD4+ T cells from PBMCs. Subset described: CD45RA-negative fraction. These receptor sequences come from a man between 18 and 29 years old in good health. Some clones in this sample may be carry-over from other donors' samples.

The chain couples TRBV28 to TRBJ2-3; the match to TRBD2 covers 9 bases. This CDR3 comprises 17 residues. V trimming: 5 bases; J trimming: 4 bases; junction bases outside the gene matches: 13. CDR1 and CDR2 from the germline V gene are MDHEN and SYDVKM. The CDR3 DNA is TGTGCCAGCAGTGGGGGAAGGGAGCGGGAGGCCCCAGATACGCAGTATTTT. This codes for CASSGGREREAPDTQYF. The variable domain in full, completed from reference TRBV28 and TRBJ2-3, reads DVKVTQSSRYLVKRTGEKVFLECVQDMDHENMFWYRQDPGLGLRLIYFSYDVKMKEKGDIPEGYSVSREKKERFSLILESASTNQTSMYLCASSGGREREAPDTQYFGPGTRLTVL.

The chain is built from TRBV6-5 and TRBJ2-2, with D possibly TRBD2 on 5 matching bases. V lost 4 bases to trimming and J lost 2 bases, with 11 bases between them. In germline, CDR1 is MNHEY, CDR2 SVGAGI. The CDR3 extends over 15 amino acids. The CDR3, as DNA: TGTGCCAGCAGTTCCAGGACGGGAAACACCGGGGAGCTGTTTTTT. This sequence encodes CASSSRTGNTGELFF.

This chain connects TRBV4-1 to TRBJ1-5, with a weak D call TRBD1 (6 bases). Germline V gives CDR1 MGHRA, CDR2 YSYEKL. CDR3 length: 13 residues. Trimming pared 9 bases from V and 2 bases from J, leaving 11 bases between. CDR3 DNA sequence: TGCGCCAGTGGTAACAGGGGCAATCAGCCCCAGCATTTT. Protein product: CASGNRGNQPQHF.

V gene TRBV12-1 combines with J gene TRBJ2-1; TRBD2, the table's D call, lacks a check against the DNA. TRBV12-1 constitutes a pseudogene. CDR3 length equals 17 residues. DNA of the CDR3: TGTGCCAGCAGACCGGATGGGAGGCTAGCGGGAATCAATGAGCAGTTCTTC. This gives the protein CASRPDGRLAGINEQFF.

DNA of the CDR3: TGCGCCAGCAGCTTGGTCCACGGCACAGATACGCAGTATTTT. Translation gives CASSLVHGTDTQYF. This chain joins TRBV5-1 and TRBJ2-3; the D is unclear. Germline CDR1 SGHRS, CDR2 YFSETQ. V lost 0 bases and J lost 1, with 6 bases in between. The CDR3 is 14 residues long.

The gene calls are TRBV4-3 and TRBJ2-7, with TRBD1 matching over 9 bases. With 1 base clipped from V and 5 bases from J, the junction kept 3 bases outside the gene matches. The CDR3 runs to 14 residues. The germline gives CDR1 LGHNA, CDR2 YSLEER. The CDR3 sequence: CASSQGTGDHEQYF. DNA for the CDR3: TGCGCCAGCAGCCAAGGGACAGGGGACCACGAGCAGTACTTC.

This clone was seen just once. The gene calls are TRBV25-1 and TRBJ2-5; TRBD1 agrees at 8 bases. Trimming removed 6 bases from V and 0 bases from J; junction bases left unmatched: 9. The germline V gene has CDR1 MGHDK and CDR2 SYGVNS. This CDR3 region has 16 residues. CDR3 in DNA: TGTGCCAGCAGACCCCGGGACAGGAGTTACCAAGAGACCCAGTACTTC. As protein: CASRPRDRSYQETQYF.

The V gene is TRBV5-1, the J gene TRBJ2-3; 11 nucleotides match TRBD1. CDR1 SGHRS and CDR2 YFSETQ come from the germline V gene. The CDR3 has 14 amino acids. V lost 5 bases and J lost 5; bases outside the gene matches: 4. The CDR3 loop reads CASRRTGGLDTQYF. The CDR3 nucleotides are TGCGCCAGCAGGAGGACAGGGGGCTTAGATACGCAGTATTTT.

DNA for the CDR3: TGTGCCAGCAGCTTGGGGGTCTACGAGCAGTACTTC. It codes for CASSLGVYEQYF. V usage is TRBV5-4 and J usage is TRBJ2-7; D unresolved. The CDR3 is 12 residues long. CDR1 and CDR2 from the germline V gene are SGHNT and YYREEE (reference sequence). Trimming removed 0 bases from V and 3 bases from J, with 4 bases in between.

The chain is built from TRBV5-4 and TRBJ2-5, with a possible D match to TRBD2 (7 bases). The CDR3 consists of 15 residues. Germline V gene data show CDR1 as SGHNT and CDR2 as YYREEE (reference sequence). The ends were cut back, 0 bases at V and 5 bases at J, with 14 bases in the middle. This CDR3 is CASSLAGEGLETQYF. For the CDR3, the DNA is TGTGCCAGCAGCTTGGCAGGGGAGGGTTTGGAGACCCAGTACTTC.

The V and J genes are TRBV19 and TRBJ1-5; TRBD1 aligns across 8 bases. The germline V gene encodes CDR1 LNHDA and CDR2 SQIVND (reference sequence). Germline trimming cut 4 bases from V and 7 bases from J; bases unmatched to any gene: 9. The CDR3 extends over 15 amino acids. The chain's CDR3 is CASSNTGGVVQPQHF. The CDR3 nucleotides read TGTGCCAGTAGTAACACAGGGGGAGTGGTCCAGCCCCAGCATTTT.

The chain employs TRBV28 and TRBJ2-3; D perhaps matches TRBD2 (5 bases). The CDR3 totals 16 residues. The germline gives CDR1 MDHEN, CDR2 SYDVKM. Trimming shortened V by 6 bases and J by 2 bases, and 18 bases separated the two germline ends. CDR3 DNA sequence: TGTGCCAGCAGCTCCCCCAGCGGAGCCTACACAGATACGCAGTATTTT. This sequence encodes CASSSPSGAYTDTQYF.

This chain uses TRBV19 with TRBJ1-2; 8 nucleotides match TRBD1. The CDR3 totals 13 residues. Germline-derived CDR1 and CDR2 are LNHDA and SQIVND (reference sequence). V was clipped by 9 bases and J by 3 bases; unmatched bases: 6. DNA of the CDR3: TGTGCCAGCACGGACAGGGAGGACTATGGCTACACCTTC. Translation: CASTDREDYGYTF.

This clone was found a few times. This chain joins TRBV4-1 and TRBJ1-5; the match to TRBD1 covers 7 bases. The CDR3 totals 17 residues. V lost 1 base and J lost 6; bases outside the gene matches: 12. Germline V lookup: CDR1 MGHRA, CDR2 YSYEKL. CDR3 in DNA: TGCGCCAGCAGCCAAGGGACAGGCGGGGTTGATTTTCAGCCCCAGCATTTT. Translated, it gives CASSQGTGGVDFQPQHF.

The V and J genes are TRBV2 and TRBJ2-2; D is perhaps TRBD2 (6 bases). The CDR3 is made up of 16 amino acids. Germline V lookup: CDR1 SNHLY, CDR2 FYNNEI. With 6 bases removed from V and 3 bases from J, the gap between germline ends came to 17 bases. This CDR3 is CASSAPGAQHTGELFF. DNA for the CDR3: TGTGCCAGCAGCGCTCCGGGAGCACAACACACCGGGGAGCTGTTTTTT.

This clone is a singleton in its sample. The chain combines TRBV4-2 with TRBJ2-7; 9 nucleotides line up with TRBD1. Germline assignment: CDR1 LGHNA and CDR2 YNFKEQ. The CDR3 totals 16 residues. V lost 1 base and J lost 4; bases outside the gene matches: 8. The CDR3 is CASSQGRGTGRYEQYF. As DNA, the CDR3 is TGTGCCAGCAGCCAAGGGCGGGGGACAGGGAGGTACGAGCAGTACTTC.

The chain joins TRBV9 to TRBJ2-5; D is unclear. There are 14 residues in the CDR3. V was trimmed by 0 bases and J by 5 bases, leaving 11 bases between them. CDR1 and CDR2 (germline): SGDLS, YYNGEE. In DNA form, the CDR3 reads TGTGCCAGCAGCGTAGCCCCGGTTGGGGAGACCCAGTACTTC. Translation: CASSVAPVGETQYF.

The rearrangement uses TRBV28 and TRBJ1-2, with 7 bases aligning to TRBD1. The germline CDR1 and CDR2 sequences are MDHEN and SYDVKM. This CDR3 contains 15 residues. Trimming at V came to 2 bases and at J to 4 bases, leaving 7 bases not matched to a gene. The CDR3: CASSLRSGTAYGYTF. The CDR3, as DNA: TGTGCCAGCAGTTTACGCTCCGGGACAGCCTATGGCTACACCTTC.

The chain links TRBV27 to TRBJ1-3; D gene uncertain. The CDR3 length is 16 residues. V was pared by 3 bases and J by 0 bases, with 12 bases between. Germline loops: CDR1 MNHEY, CDR2 SMNVEV (reference sequence). CDR3 amino acids: CASSFQDPNSGNTIYF. The CDR3, as DNA: TGTGCCAGCAGTTTTCAGGATCCAAACTCTGGAAACACCATATATTTT.

The chain has TRBV27 and TRBJ1-1, with D unclear. This CDR3 has 13 amino acids. V lost 8 bases and J lost 0, with 10 bases in between. In germline, CDR1 is MNHEY, CDR2 SMNVEV (reference sequence). The CDR3 region is CASSRQVNTEAFF. The CDR3 DNA reads TGTGCCAGCTCCCGCCAGGTGAACACTGAAGCTTTCTTT.

The chain is built from TRBV2 and TRBJ2-3; D might be TRBD2 (7 bases). Per the germline V gene, CDR1 is SNHLY and CDR2 is FYNNEI. Trimming removed 5 bases from V and 6 bases from J, with 12 bases in between. This CDR3 region has 13 residues. The CDR3 spells CASSRGGQDTQYF. CDR3 nucleotides: TGTGCCAGCAGTCGCGGGGGCCAGGATACGCAGTATTTT. The full variable domain, its missing parts supplied by reference TRBV2 and TRBJ2-3, is EPEVTQTPSHQVTQMGQEVILRCVPISNHLYFYWYRQILGQKVEFLVSFYNNEISEKSEIFDDQFSVERPDGSNFTLKIRSTKLEDSAMYFCASSRGGQDTQYFGPGTRLTVL.

The V and J genes are TRBV5-4 and TRBJ2-7, with D possibly matching TRBD2 (5 bases). Trimming left V 7 bases short and J 3 bases short, with 17 bases between. Germline assignment: CDR1 SGHNT and CDR2 YYREEE (reference sequence). The CDR3 extends over 14 amino acids. The CDR3 bases are TGTGCCAGCGGCCGTGCGGGCAGCCACTACGAGCAGTACTTC. Protein: CASGRAGSHYEQYF.

The rearrangement joins TRBV7-9 to TRBJ2-7, with D perhaps TRBD1 (6 bases). CDR1 is SEHNR and CDR2 is FQNEAQ in the germline V gene (reference sequence). Trimming pared 4 bases from V and 0 bases from J, leaving 13 bases between. CDR3 length: 15 residues. The CDR3 sequence: CASSSDRRSSYEQYF. Here the CDR3 DNA reads TGTGCCAGCAGCTCTGACAGGAGGAGCTCCTACGAGCAGTACTTC.

This chain links TRBV9 with TRBJ1-5; unclear D gene. The CDR3 extends over 15 amino acids. V lost 1 base and J 4 bases, leaving 12 bases between the germline ends. Germline lookup yields CDR1 SGDLS and CDR2 YYNGEE. The CDR3 reads CASSVSPLGNQPQHF. Written as DNA, the CDR3 is TGTGCCAGCAGCGTATCTCCACTTGGAAATCAGCCCCAGCATTTT.

This chain links TRBV28 with TRBJ2-7, with TRBD2 identical over 9 bases. The CDR3 has 15 amino acids. The ends lost 3 bases at V and 3 bases at J; junction bases unmatched: 6. The V gene's germline CDR1 is MDHEN and CDR2 SYDVKM. Written as DNA, the CDR3 is TGTGCCAGCAGTTTGTATAGCGGGGGTAACTACGAGCAGTACTTC. It yields the protein CASSLYSGGNYEQYF. The whole variable domain, remainder taken from reference TRBV28 and TRBJ2-7, is DVKVTQSSRYLVKRTGEKVFLECVQDMDHENMFWYRQDPGLGLRLIYFSYDVKMKEKGDIPEGYSVSREKKERFSLILESASTNQTSMYLCASSLYSGGNYEQYFGPGTRLTVT.

This clone occurred once. The chain is built from TRBV5-1 and TRBJ2-2; TRBD2 agrees at 11 bases. Trimming at V came to 4 bases and at J to 2 bases, leaving 4 bases not matched to a gene. Germline V gene lookup returns CDR1 SGHRS and CDR2 YFSETQ. The CDR3 covers 16 residues. The CDR3 region has the DNA TGCGCCAGCAGCGGGGGACTAGCGGCAAACACCGGGGAGCTGTTTTTT. Its translation is CASSGGLAANTGELFF.